This record concerns one T cell receptor beta chain sequence. Sequencing used immunoSEQ multiplex PCR; TCRdb keeps in-frame clones, though not all of them. Of approximately 190,000 clones listed, around 94% are singletons. This entry comes from a study of T cell responses to AZD1222 COVID-19 vaccine. V lost 6 bases and J lost 7; bases outside the gene matches: 3. CDR3 length: 12 residues. From germline, CDR1 is MNHEY and CDR2 SVGEGT. Source: peripheral blood, taken on day 0 of AZD1222 vaccination. This TCR derives from an adult in good health. The gene calls are TRBV6-2 or TRBV6-3 and TRBJ1-5; 7 nucleotides line up with TRBD1. The CDR3 sequence: CASSRQGQPQHF. The CDR3 region has the DNA TGTGCCAGCAGCCGACAGGGACAGCCCCAGCATTTT.